Following are 29 T cell receptor beta chains from one sample sequenced in a study of blood T cell repertoires in COVID-19. The protocol was immunoSEQ multiplex PCR, while the TCRdb copy is restricted to in-frame clones and leaves out a portion. Among around 210,000 clones listed, about 78% were seen once. What was sequenced was peripheral blood. The receptors here all came from a woman between 65 and 79 years old with acute or convalescent COVID-19.

This clone came up a few times. The chain joins TRBV7-9 to TRBJ1-5, with 8 bases identical to TRBD1. Germline loops: CDR1 SEHNR, CDR2 FQNEAQ (reference sequence). After removal of 4 bases from V and 0 bases from J, the junction contained 5 bases not matched to a gene. CDR3 size: 16 residues. The CDR3 DNA sequence: TGTGCCAGCAGCTCAGACAGGGGCTATAGCAATCAGCCCCAGCATTTT. This translates into CASSSDRGYSNQPQHF. The full variable domain, completed using reference TRBV7-9 and TRBJ1-5, is DTGVSQNPRHKITKRGQNVTFRCDPISEHNRLYWYRQTLGQGPEFLTYFQNEAQLEKSRLLSDRFSAERPKGSFSTLEIQRTEQGDSAMYLCASSSDRGYSNQPQHFGDGTRLSIL.

The V call is TRBV6-2 or TRBV6-3, the J call TRBJ2-3, with TRBD2 as a possible D gene (6 bases). V was pared by 6 bases and J by 6 bases, with 22 bases between. The germline V gene encodes CDR1 MNHEY and CDR2 SVGEGT. CDR3 size: 16 residues. The CDR3 coding sequence is TGTGCCAGCAGCCCCGGACCCGCCGCGGGGTCCGATACGCAGTATTTT. It yields the protein CASSPGPAAGSDTQYF.

The chain links TRBV3-1 (or the pseudogene TRBV3-2) to TRBJ2-1, with 9 bases identical to TRBD2. The length of the CDR3 is 14 residues. The J segment lost 10 bases and the V segment lost 3 bases, leaving 7 bases of the junction unmatched. Germline V gene sequence: CDR1 LGHDT, CDR2 YNNKEL (reference sequence). The CDR3 DNA follows: TGTGCCAGCAGCCATAGCGGGGGCCTAGGGGAGCAGTTCTTC. This gives the protein CASSHSGGLGEQFF.

V usage is TRBV29-1 and J usage is TRBJ2-2; TRBD2 matches at 8 bases. Germline V gene sequence: CDR1 SQVTM, CDR2 ANQGSEA. The CDR3 totals 15 residues. V lost 6 bases, J lost 3 bases, and 9 bases stayed unmatched. CDR3 region: CSVGTGGTHTGELFF. Written as DNA, the CDR3 is TGCAGCGTCGGGACGGGGGGGACACACACCGGGGAGCTGTTTTTT.

The chain carries TRBV18 and TRBJ2-2, with D hard to call. This CDR3 has 16 amino acids. Between the trimmed V and J ends, which lost 3 bases and 0 bases, there was a span of 11 bases. The germline V gene has CDR1 KGHSH and CDR2 LQKENI. In nucleotides, the CDR3 is TGTGCCAGCTCACCGGTAGCAATACCGAACACCGGGGAGCTGTTTTTT. This sequence encodes CASSPVAIPNTGELFF.

This chain joins TRBV3-1 (or the pseudogene TRBV3-2) and TRBJ2-7; 10 positions agree with TRBD2. V dropped 1 base and J dropped 3; count of bases not matched to a gene: 0. This CDR3 is 14 amino acids long. From germline, CDR1 is LGHDT and CDR2 YNNKEL (reference sequence). CDR3 coding DNA: TGTGCCAGCAGCCAAGGGACTAGCGGCTACGAGCAGTACTTC. Encoded protein: CASSQGTSGYEQYF.

V gene TRBV7-9 combines with J gene TRBJ1-1, with 9 bases identical to TRBD1. V was pared by 2 bases and J by 5 bases, with 18 bases of the junction left unmatched. This CDR3 contains 19 residues. Germline lookup yields CDR1 SEHNR and CDR2 FQNEAQ (reference sequence). The chain's CDR3 is CASSLFGTGRRGVRTEAFF. CDR3 nucleotide sequence: TGTGCCAGCAGCTTATTCGGGACAGGGAGGAGAGGAGTTCGTACTGAAGCTTTCTTT.

This chain links TRBV4-2 with TRBJ2-1, with D perhaps TRBD2 (6 bases). The germline V gene has CDR1 LGHNA and CDR2 YNFKEQ. V lost 9 bases and J lost 7, with 19 bases in between. This CDR3 is 14 amino acids long. The CDR3 loop reads CASRSSGEGNEQFF. The CDR3 DNA reads as TGTGCCAGTCGGAGTAGCGGAGAGGGGAATGAGCAGTTCTTC.

On this clone: Other DNA sequences of this sample code for an identical CDR3. This chain links TRBV18 with TRBJ1-4; D is uncertain. CDR1 is KGHSH and CDR2 is LQKENI in the germline V gene. CDR3 length: 14 residues. Trimming took 3 bases from V and 0 from J, leaving 5 bases between them. The CDR3 sequence: CASSPGATNEKLFF. CDR3 sequence (DNA): TGTGCCAGCTCACCCGGGGCAACTAATGAAAAACTGTTTTTT.

The chain has TRBV28 and TRBJ1-2; D uncertain. Germline CDR1 reads MDHEN; CDR2 reads SYDVKM. CDR3 size: 14 residues. The V gene lost 2 bases and the J gene lost 2 bases, with 9 bases spanning the gap. In nucleotides, the CDR3 is TGTGCCAGCAGTTTACTGCCACAGAACTATGGCTACACCTTC. Translating gives CASSLLPQNYGYTF.

This clone was seen just once. The genes are TRBV27 and TRBJ2-3; D is unresolved. Germline V CDR1 and CDR2: MNHEY, SMNVEV (reference sequence). V was cut by 4 bases and J by 0 bases, with 5 bases left in between. This CDR3 has 13 amino acids. The CDR3 region is CASSSLSTDTQYF. CDR3 nucleotide sequence: TGTGCCAGCAGTTCCTTAAGCACAGATACGCAGTATTTT.

This chain connects TRBV6-1 to TRBJ2-1, with 9 positions matching TRBD2. The germline gives CDR1 MNHNS, CDR2 SASEGT. This CDR3 is 15 amino acids long. V trimming: 2 bases; J trimming: 9 bases; junction bases outside the gene matches: 8. The CDR3 sequence is CASSEIAGVSSEQFF. For the CDR3, the DNA is TGTGCCAGCAGTGAAATAGCGGGAGTATCCAGTGAGCAGTTCTTC.

This clone was detected a few times. The chain carries TRBV5-1 and TRBJ2-7, with 12 nucleotides matching TRBD2. The germline gives CDR1 SGHRS, CDR2 YFSETQ. The V gene end was trimmed by 4 bases and the J gene end by 4 bases; junction bases not matched to a gene: 3. CDR3 length: 14 amino acids. CDR3 sequence (DNA): TGCGCCAGCAGCCCGACTAGCGGGAGTTACGAGCAGTACTTC. Translated, it gives CASSPTSGSYEQYF.

This clone has just a few counts. This chain uses TRBV3-1 (or the pseudogene TRBV3-2) with TRBJ1-3; perhaps TRBD1 as D (5 bases). The CDR3 runs 15 residues. Trimming took off 0 bases at V and 2 bases at J, with 8 bases between the two ends. Per germline, CDR1 LGHDT and CDR2 YNNKEL (reference sequence). CDR3: CASSQEPRAGNTIYF. As DNA, the CDR3 is TGTGCCAGCAGCCAAGAACCCAGGGCTGGAAACACCATATATTTT.

This sequence joins TRBV29-1 and TRBJ1-5; D uncertain. The CDR3 totals 15 residues. Trimming shortened V by 4 bases and J by 0 bases, and 13 bases separated the two germline ends. From germline, CDR1 is SQVTM and CDR2 ANQGSEA. In DNA form, the CDR3 reads TGCAGCGTTGCTTTGTCGGGGAATAGCAATCAGCCCCAGCATTTT. Translation: CSVALSGNSNQPQHF.

The V and J genes are TRBV3-1 (or the pseudogene TRBV3-2) and TRBJ2-7; possibly TRBD1 for D (5 bases). V lost 4 bases and J 5 bases, leaving 15 bases between the germline ends. Germline loops: CDR1 LGHDT, CDR2 YNNKEL (reference sequence). This CDR3 comprises 14 residues. The CDR3 nucleotides read TGTGCCAGCAGCCTTTGGCAGGGAATGGACGAGCAGTACTTC. This sequence encodes CASSLWQGMDEQYF.

The chain is built from TRBV6-1 and TRBJ2-7, with a possible D match to TRBD1 (6 bases). Germline CDR1 is MNHNS and CDR2 is SASEGT. V was clipped by 1 base and J by 0 bases, with 10 bases between them. The CDR3 is 15 amino acids. CDR3 DNA: TGTGCCAGCAGTGAAGGGGACACGAGCTCCTACGAGCAGTACTTC. Protein product: CASSEGDTSSYEQYF.

This chain joins TRBV11-2 and TRBJ2-2; the match to TRBD2 covers 9 bases. With V trimmed by 3 bases and J by 7 bases, 3 bases remained unmatched. CDR1 and CDR2 from the germline V gene are SGHAT and FQNNGV. The CDR3 has 14 amino acids. The CDR3 protein is CASSFLAGIGELFF. The CDR3 DNA follows: TGTGCCAGCAGCTTCCTAGCGGGAATCGGGGAGCTGTTTTTT.

This chain uses TRBV5-5 with TRBJ1-4, with D possibly TRBD1 on 6 matching bases. The V gene lost 2 bases and the J gene lost 4 bases, with 15 bases spanning the gap. The V gene's germline CDR1 is SGHKS and CDR2 YYEKEE (reference sequence). The CDR3 is made up of 16 amino acids. As DNA, the CDR3 is TGTGCCAGCAGCTTCGGGGGGGCGCCTTATAATGAAAAACTGTTTTTT. Translation gives CASSFGGAPYNEKLFF. The full variable domain, its missing parts supplied by reference TRBV5-5 and TRBJ1-4, is DAGVTQSPTHLIKTRGQQVTLRCSPISGHKSVSWYQQVLGQGPQFIFQYYEKEERGRGNFPDRFSARQFPNYSSELNVNALLLGDSALYLCASSFGGAPYNEKLFFGSGTQLSVL.

The chain couples TRBV5-4 to TRBJ2-1, with 9 bases that match TRBD2. Germline V gene data show CDR1 as SGHNT and CDR2 as YYREEE (reference sequence). The junction had 7 bases not matched to a gene; V was cut back by 0 bases and J by 6 bases. The CDR3 sequence is 16 residues long. CDR3 nucleotide sequence: TGTGCCAGCAGCTTGGGCATAGCGGGAGATGTCAATGAGCAGTTCTTC. Protein sequence: CASSLGIAGDVNEQFF.

The chain links TRBV19 to TRBJ1-5, with D maybe TRBD1 (5 bases). Germline CDR1 and CDR2: LNHDA and SQIVND (reference sequence). The V gene lost 6 bases and the J gene lost 3 bases, with 18 bases spanning the gap. The CDR3 length is 16 residues. The CDR3 bases are TGTGCCAGTAGCCAGTTGGTAGCAGGGAACAATCAGCCCCAGCATTTT. Its translation: CASSQLVAGNNQPQHF.

Only a few counts were recorded for this clone. This chain links TRBV3-1 (or the pseudogene TRBV3-2) with TRBJ1-2; TRBD1 aligns across 8 bases. The CDR3 is 12 amino acids. V gave up 8 bases and J gave up 4 bases; unmatched junction bases: 3. The germline V gene encodes CDR1 LGHDT and CDR2 YNNKEL (reference sequence). In nucleotides, the CDR3 is TGTGCCAGCCGGACAGGGATCTATGGCTACACCTTC. Translating it yields CASRTGIYGYTF.

This rearrangement joins TRBV7-2 to TRBJ2-1; the D gene is possibly TRBD2 (5 bases). V was trimmed by 5 bases and J by 6 bases, leaving 23 bases between them. This CDR3 is built from 17 residues. Germline loops: CDR1 SGHTA, CDR2 FQGNSA. This CDR3 reads CASSVRRGVAWGNEQFF. As DNA, the CDR3 is TGTGCCAGCAGCGTCCGCCGGGGAGTTGCGTGGGGCAATGAGCAGTTCTTC.

The rearrangement joins TRBV10-3 to TRBJ1-3; D call uncertain. With 0 bases removed from V and 1 base from J, the gap between germline ends came to 13 bases. There are 17 residues in the CDR3. Germline values: CDR1 ENHRY, CDR2 SYGVKD. The CDR3, as DNA: TGTGCCATCAGTGAGTCCCTCGGGGTAAGGTCTGGAAACACCATATATTTT. It specifies CAISESLGVRSGNTIYF.

The chain links TRBV6-6 to TRBJ2-1; TRBD2 matches at 7 bases. V trimming: 0 bases; J trimming: 8 bases; junction bases outside the gene matches: 10. The CDR3 has 16 residues. Germline V gene sequence: CDR1 MNHNY, CDR2 SVGAGI (reference sequence). CDR3 protein: CASSYSGLWGGDEQFF. CDR3 in DNA: TGTGCCAGCAGTTACTCAGGGTTGTGGGGAGGGGATGAGCAGTTCTTC.

The V gene is TRBV2, the J gene TRBJ2-1; 9 nucleotides line up with TRBD2. Germline V gene data show CDR1 as SNHLY and CDR2 as FYNNEI. The length of the CDR3 is 13 residues. The V segment lost 8 bases and the J segment 8 bases; nucleotides outside the gene matches: 7. CDR3 in amino acids: CASGREGRHEQFF. CDR3 sequence (DNA): TGTGCCAGCGGGCGGGAGGGCCGACATGAGCAGTTCTTC. The full variable domain, in which reference TRBV2 and TRBJ2-1 provide the parts outside the CDR3, is EPEVTQTPSHQVTQMGQEVILRCVPISNHLYFYWYRQILGQKVEFLVSFYNNEISEKSEIFDDQFSVERPDGSNFTLKIRSTKLEDSAMYFCASGREGRHEQFFGPGTRLTVL.

V usage is TRBV18 and J usage is TRBJ1-4; the D is unclear. The CDR3 has 12 residues. The V end was cut by 3 bases, the J end by 6 bases, with 5 bases between. Germline V gives CDR1 KGHSH, CDR2 LQKENI. The CDR3 DNA is TGTGCCAGCTCACCCGGGGATGAAAAACTGTTTTTT. Its translation: CASSPGDEKLFF.

This chain joins TRBV28 and TRBJ2-2; TRBD2 matches at 7 bases. Trimming removed 10 bases from V and 6 bases from J; junction bases left unmatched: 8. Germline V lookup: CDR1 MDHEN, CDR2 SYDVKM. The CDR3 length is 13 residues. CDR3 in DNA: TGTGCCACCCTCCCTAGCGGCCCCGGGGAGCTGTTTTTT. As protein: CATLPSGPGELFF.

This chain links TRBV28 with TRBJ2-3; TRBD1 agrees at 7 bases. Losses at the gene ends were 6 bases for V and 8 bases for J; bases not matched to a gene: 14. CDR3 size: 15 residues. Germline values: CDR1 MDHEN, CDR2 SYDVKM. The chain's CDR3 is CASSPPRGNTGTQYF. The CDR3 DNA is TGTGCCAGCAGCCCCCCCAGGGGGAATACCGGTACGCAGTATTTT.